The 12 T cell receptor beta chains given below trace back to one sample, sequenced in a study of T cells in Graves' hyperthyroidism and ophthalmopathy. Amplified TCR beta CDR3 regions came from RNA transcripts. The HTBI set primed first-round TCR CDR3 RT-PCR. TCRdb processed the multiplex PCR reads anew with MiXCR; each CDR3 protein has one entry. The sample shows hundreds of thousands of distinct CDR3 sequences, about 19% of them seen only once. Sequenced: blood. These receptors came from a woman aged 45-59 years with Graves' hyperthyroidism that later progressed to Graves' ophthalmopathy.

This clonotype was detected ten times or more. The DNA of the CDR3 is TGTGCCAGCAGCAAATACAATACCCTGGGCACTGAAGCTTTCTTT. It encodes CASSKYNTLGTEAFF. The genes are TRBV7-6 and TRBJ1-1; D is unclear. Trimming took 5 bases from V and 4 from J, leaving 17 bases between them. The CDR3 is 15 amino acids. The germline gives CDR1 SGHVS, CDR2 FNYEAQ.

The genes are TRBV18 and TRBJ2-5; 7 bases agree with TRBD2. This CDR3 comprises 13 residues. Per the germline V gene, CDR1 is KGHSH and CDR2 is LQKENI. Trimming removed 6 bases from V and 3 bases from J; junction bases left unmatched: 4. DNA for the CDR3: TGTGCCAGCTCTAGCGGGCCGAAAGAGACCCAGTACTTC. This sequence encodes CASSSGPKETQYF.

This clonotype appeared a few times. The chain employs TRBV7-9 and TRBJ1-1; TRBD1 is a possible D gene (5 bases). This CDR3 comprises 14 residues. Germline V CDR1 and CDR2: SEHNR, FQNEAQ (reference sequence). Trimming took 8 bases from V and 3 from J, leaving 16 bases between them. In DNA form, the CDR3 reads TGTGCCAGCGACCCCGGGACCCTTCACACTGAAGCTTTCTTT. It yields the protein CASDPGTLHTEAFF.

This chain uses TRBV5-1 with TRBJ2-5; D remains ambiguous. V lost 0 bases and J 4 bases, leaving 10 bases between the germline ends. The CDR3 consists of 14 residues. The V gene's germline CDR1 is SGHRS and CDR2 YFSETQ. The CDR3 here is CASSLEAIRETQYF. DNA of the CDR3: TGCGCCAGCAGCTTGGAGGCAATCAGAGAGACCCAGTACTTC.

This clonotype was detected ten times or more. Here the CDR3 DNA reads TGTGCCAGCTCACCACCGACTAGCGGGGGGGCCTACAATGAGCAGTTCTTC. Protein product: CASSPPTSGGAYNEQFF. V and J are TRBV18 and TRBJ2-1, with 14 bases aligning to TRBD2. V dropped 0 bases and J dropped 2; count of bases not matched to a gene: 0. CDR1 KGHSH and CDR2 LQKENI come from the germline V gene. The length of the CDR3 is 17 residues.

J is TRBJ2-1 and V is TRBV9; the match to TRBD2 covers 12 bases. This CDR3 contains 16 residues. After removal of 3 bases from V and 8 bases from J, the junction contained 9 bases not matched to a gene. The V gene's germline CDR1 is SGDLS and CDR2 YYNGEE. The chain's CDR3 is CASSADLAGGPDEQFF. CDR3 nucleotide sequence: TGTGCCAGCAGCGCCGACCTAGCGGGGGGGCCGGATGAGCAGTTCTTC.

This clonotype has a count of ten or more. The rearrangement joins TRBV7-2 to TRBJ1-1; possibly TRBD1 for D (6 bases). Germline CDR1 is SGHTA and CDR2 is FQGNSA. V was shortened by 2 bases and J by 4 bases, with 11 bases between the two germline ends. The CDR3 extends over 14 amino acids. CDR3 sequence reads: CASSLMRGGTEAFF. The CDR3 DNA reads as TGTGCCAGCAGCTTAATGAGGGGGGGCACTGAAGCTTTCTTT.

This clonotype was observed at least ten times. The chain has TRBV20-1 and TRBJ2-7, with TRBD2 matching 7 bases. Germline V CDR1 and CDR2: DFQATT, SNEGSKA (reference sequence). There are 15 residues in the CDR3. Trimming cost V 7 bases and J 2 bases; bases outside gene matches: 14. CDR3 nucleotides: TGCAGTGTACCGCCCGGCGAGCGGGGAACCTACGAGCAGTACTTC. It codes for CSVPPGERGTYEQYF.

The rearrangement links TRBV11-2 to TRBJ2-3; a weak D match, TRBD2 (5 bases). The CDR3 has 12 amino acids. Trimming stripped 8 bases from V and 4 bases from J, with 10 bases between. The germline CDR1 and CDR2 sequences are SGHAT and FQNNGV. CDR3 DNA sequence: TGTGCCAGCGCGGGTCTTGCAGATACGCAGTATTTT. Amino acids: CASAGLADTQYF.

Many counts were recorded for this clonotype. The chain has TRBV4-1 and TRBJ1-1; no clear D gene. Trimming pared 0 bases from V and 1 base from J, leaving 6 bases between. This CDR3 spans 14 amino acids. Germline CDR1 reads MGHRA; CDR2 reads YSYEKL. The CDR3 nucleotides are TGCGCCAGCAGCCAAGATCGGTGGAACACTGAAGCTTTCTTT. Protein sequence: CASSQDRWNTEAFF.

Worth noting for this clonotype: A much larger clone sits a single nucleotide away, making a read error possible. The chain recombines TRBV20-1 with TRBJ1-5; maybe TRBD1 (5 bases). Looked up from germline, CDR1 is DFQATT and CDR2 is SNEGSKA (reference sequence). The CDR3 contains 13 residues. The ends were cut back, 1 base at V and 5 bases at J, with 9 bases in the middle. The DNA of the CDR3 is TGCAGTGCTAGAGTACCCAGGGATCAGCCCCAGCATTTT. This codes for CSARVPRDQPQHF.

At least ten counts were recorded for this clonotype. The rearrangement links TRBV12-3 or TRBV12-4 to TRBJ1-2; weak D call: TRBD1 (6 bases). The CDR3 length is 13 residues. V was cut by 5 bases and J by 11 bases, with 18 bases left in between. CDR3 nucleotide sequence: TGTGCCAGCAGTCATCGGGGGCCCTCAAGATACACCTTC. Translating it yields CASSHRGPSRYTF.